The clone carrying this T cell receptor (beta chain) was seen a few times. Antigen: not known. This CDR3 has 17 amino acids. With 4 bases removed from V and 6 bases from J, the gap between germline ends came to 25 bases. The data are from a study of spatial heterogeneity in lung cancer. TCRdb re-called the 5' RACE reads with MiXCR, one entry per CDR3 protein. Among more than 20,000 distinct CDR3 sequences, about a sixth were seen once, and the ten largest hold about 31%. General study results and limits: The number of expanded tumor alpha and beta chains correlated with mutation number. Of tumor T cells, an estimated coverage of about 7.7% was reached for alpha chains and 13% for beta chains.

The time point: sample taken at primary tumor resection. The V gene is TRBV23-1, the J gene TRBJ2-7, with D perhaps TRBD2 (5 bases). TRBV23-1 counts as an open reading frame of uncertain function. The TCR sequence derives from a female donor with early-stage non-small cell lung cancer. The sequencing here drew on lung tumor tissue, taken at surgery. The CDR3 spells CASSRPRTKKEVCEQYF. CDR3 DNA: TGCGCCAGCAGTCGGCCGCGGACCAAAAAGGAGGTCTGCGAGCAGTACTTC.